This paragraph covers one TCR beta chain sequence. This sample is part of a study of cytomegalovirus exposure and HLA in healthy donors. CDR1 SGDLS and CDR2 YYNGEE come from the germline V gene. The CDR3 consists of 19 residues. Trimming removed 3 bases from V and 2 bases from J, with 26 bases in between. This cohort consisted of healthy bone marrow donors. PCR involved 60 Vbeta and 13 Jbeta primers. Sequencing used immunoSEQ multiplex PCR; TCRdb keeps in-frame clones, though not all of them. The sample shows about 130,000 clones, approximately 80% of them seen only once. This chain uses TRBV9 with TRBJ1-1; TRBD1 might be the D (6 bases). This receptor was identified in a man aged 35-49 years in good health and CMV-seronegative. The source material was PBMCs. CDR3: CASSDPDRTGFRVNTEAFF. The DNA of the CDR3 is TGTGCCAGCAGCGACCCCGACCGAACAGGGTTTCGTGTTAACACTGAAGCTTTCTTT.